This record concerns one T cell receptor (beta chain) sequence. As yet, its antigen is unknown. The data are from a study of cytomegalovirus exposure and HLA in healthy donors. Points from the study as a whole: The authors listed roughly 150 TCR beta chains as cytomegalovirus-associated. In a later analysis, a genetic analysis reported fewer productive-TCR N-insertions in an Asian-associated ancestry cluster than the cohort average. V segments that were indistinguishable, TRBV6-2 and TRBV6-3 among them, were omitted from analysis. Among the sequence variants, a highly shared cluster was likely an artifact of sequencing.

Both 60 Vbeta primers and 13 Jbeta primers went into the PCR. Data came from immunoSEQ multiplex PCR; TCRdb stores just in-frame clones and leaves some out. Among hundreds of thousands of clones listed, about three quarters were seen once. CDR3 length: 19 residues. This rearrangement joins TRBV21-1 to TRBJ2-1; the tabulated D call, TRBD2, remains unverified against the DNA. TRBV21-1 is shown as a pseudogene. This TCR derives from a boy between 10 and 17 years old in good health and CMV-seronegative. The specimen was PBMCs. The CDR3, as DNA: TGTGCCAGCAGCAAAGGAACCGGTATGACTAGCGGCGATTACAATGAGCAGTTCTTC. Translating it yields CASSKGTGMTSGDYNEQFF.